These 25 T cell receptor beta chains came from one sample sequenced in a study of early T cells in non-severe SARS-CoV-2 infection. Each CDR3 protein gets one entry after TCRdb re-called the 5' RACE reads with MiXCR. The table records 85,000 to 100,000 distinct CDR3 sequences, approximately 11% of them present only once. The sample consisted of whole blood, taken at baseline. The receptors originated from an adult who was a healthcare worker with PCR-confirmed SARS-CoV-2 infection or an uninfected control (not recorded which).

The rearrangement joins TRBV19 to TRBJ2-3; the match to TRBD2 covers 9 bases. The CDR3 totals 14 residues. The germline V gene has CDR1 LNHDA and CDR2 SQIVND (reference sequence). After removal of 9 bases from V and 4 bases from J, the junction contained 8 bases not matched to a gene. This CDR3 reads CASRSGSSADTQYF. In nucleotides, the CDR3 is TGTGCCAGCCGTAGCGGGAGTAGCGCAGATACGCAGTATTTT.

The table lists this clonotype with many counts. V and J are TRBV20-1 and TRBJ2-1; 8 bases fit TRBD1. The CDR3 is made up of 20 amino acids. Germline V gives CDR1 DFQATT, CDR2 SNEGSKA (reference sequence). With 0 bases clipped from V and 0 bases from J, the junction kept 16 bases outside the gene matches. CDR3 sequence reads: CSARETGTGKLSSSYNEQFF. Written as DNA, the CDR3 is TGCAGTGCTAGAGAGACCGGGACAGGTAAACTTTCGAGCTCCTACAATGAGCAGTTCTTC.

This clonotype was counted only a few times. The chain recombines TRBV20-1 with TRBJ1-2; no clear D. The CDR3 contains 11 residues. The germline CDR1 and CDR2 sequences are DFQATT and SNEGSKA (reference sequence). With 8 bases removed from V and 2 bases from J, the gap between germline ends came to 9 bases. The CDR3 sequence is CSSSPNYGYTF. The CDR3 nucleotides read TGCAGTTCGTCTCCCAACTATGGCTACACCTTC.

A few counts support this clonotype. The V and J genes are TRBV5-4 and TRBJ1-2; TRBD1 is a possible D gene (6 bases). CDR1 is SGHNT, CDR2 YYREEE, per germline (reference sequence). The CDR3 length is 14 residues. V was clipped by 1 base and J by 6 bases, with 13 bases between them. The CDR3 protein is CASSLRGGGHGYTF. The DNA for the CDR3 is TGTGCCAGCAGCTTGAGGGGGGGAGGCCATGGCTACACCTTC.

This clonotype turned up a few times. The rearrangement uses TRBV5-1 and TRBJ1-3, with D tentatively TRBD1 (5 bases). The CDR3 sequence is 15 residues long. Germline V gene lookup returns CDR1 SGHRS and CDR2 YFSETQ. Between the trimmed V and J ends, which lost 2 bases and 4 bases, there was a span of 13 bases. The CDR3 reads CASSLSGTQGNTIYF. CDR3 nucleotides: TGCGCCAGCAGCTTATCCGGGACCCAAGGAAACACCATATATTTT.

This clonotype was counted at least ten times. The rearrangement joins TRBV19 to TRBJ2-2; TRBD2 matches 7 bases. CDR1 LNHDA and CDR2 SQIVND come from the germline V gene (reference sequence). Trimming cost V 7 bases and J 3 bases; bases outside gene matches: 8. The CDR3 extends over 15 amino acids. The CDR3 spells CASTIGGLDTGELFF. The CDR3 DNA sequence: TGTGCCAGTACCATCGGGGGGTTGGACACCGGGGAGCTGTTTTTT.

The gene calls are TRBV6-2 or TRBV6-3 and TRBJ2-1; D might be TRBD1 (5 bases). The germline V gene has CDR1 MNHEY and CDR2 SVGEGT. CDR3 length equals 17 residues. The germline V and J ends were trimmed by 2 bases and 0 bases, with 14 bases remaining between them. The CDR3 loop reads CASSYTGPKSSYNEQFF. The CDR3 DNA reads TGTGCCAGCAGTTACACAGGCCCCAAAAGCTCCTACAATGAGCAGTTCTTC.

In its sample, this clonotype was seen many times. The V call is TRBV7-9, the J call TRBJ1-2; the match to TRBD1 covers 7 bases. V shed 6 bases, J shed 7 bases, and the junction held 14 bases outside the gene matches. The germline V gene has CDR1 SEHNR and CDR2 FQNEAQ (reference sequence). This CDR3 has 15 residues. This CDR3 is CASSLHGTVLIGYTF. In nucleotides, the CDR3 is TGTGCCAGCAGTCTCCACGGGACAGTCTTGATTGGCTACACCTTC.

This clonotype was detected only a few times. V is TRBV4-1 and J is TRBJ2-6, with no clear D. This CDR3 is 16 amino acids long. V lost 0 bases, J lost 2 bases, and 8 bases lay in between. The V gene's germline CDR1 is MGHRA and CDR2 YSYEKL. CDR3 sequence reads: CASSQDQVAGANVLTF. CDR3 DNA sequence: TGCGCCAGCAGCCAAGATCAGGTCGCTGGGGCCAACGTCCTGACTTTC.

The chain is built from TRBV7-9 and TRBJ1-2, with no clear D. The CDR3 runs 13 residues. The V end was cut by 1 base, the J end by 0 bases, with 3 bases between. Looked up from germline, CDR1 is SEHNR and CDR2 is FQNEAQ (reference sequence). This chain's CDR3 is CASSLVANYGYTF. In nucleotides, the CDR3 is TGTGCCAGCAGCTTAGTAGCTAACTATGGCTACACCTTC.

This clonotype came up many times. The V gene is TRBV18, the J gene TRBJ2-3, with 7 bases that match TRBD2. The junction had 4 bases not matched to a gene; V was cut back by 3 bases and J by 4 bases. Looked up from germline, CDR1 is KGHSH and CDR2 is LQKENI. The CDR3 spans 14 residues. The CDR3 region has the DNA TGTGCCAGCTCACCCCCCAGCGGGGCAGATACGCAGTATTTT. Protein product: CASSPPSGADTQYF.

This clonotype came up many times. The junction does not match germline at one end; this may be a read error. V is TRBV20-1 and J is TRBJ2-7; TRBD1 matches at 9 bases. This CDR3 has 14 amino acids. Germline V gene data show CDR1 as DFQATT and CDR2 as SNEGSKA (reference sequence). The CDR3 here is CSAGRQGVSHEQYF. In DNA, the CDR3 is TGCAGTGCAGGTAGACAGGGGGTCTCCCACGAGCAGTACTTC.

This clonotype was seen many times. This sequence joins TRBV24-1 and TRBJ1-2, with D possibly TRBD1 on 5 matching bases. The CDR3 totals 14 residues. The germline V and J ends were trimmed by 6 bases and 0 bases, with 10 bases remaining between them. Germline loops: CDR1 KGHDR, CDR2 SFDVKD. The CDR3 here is CATSHRPANYGYTF. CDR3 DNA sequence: TGTGCCACCAGTCACAGGCCAGCTAACTATGGCTACACCTTC.

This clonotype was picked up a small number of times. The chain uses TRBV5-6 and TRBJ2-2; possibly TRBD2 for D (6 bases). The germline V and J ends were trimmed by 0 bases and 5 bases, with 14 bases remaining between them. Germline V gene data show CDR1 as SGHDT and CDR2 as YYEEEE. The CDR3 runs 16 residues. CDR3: CASSLVASAGTGELFF. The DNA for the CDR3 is TGTGCCAGCAGCTTGGTGGCTAGCGCAGGAACCGGGGAGCTGTTTTTT.

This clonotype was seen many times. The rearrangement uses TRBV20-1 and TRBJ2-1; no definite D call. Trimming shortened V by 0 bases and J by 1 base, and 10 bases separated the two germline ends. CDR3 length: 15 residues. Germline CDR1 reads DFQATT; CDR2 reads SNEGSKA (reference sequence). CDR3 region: CSARDFSRSYNEQFF. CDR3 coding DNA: TGCAGTGCTAGAGATTTTTCCAGATCCTACAATGAGCAGTTCTTC.

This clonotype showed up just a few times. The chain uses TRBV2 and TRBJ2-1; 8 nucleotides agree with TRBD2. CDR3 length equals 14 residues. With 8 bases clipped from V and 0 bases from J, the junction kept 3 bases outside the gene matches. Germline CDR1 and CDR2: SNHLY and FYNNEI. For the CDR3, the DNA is TGTGCCAGCGCGGGGGGCAGCTCCTACAATGAGCAGTTCTTC. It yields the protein CASAGGSSYNEQFF.

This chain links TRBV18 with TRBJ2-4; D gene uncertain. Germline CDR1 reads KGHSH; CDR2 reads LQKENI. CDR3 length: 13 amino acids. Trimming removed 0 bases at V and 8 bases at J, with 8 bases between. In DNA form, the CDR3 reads TGTGCCAGCTCACCACCATCCTTGTACATTCAGTACTTC. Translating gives CASSPPSLYIQYF.

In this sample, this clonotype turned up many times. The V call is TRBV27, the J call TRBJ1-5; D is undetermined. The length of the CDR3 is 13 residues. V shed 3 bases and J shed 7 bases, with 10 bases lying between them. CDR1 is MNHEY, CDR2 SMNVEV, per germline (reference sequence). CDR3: CASSFGAKQPQHF. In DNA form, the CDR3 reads TGTGCCAGCAGTTTTGGTGCGAAACAGCCCCAGCATTTT.

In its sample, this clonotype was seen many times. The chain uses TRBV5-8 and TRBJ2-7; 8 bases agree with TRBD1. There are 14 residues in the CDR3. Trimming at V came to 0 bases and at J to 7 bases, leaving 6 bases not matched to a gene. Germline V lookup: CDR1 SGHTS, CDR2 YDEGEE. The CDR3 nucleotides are TGTGCCAGCAGCTTGGAACAGGGGGTGAGAGAGCAGTACTTC. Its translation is CASSLEQGVREQYF. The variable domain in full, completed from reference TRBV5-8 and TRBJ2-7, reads EAGVTQSPTHLIKTRGQQATLRCSPISGHTSVYWYQQALGLGLQFLLWYDEGEERNRGNFPPRFSGRQFPNYSSELNVNALELEDSALYLCASSLEQGVREQYFGPGTRLTVT.

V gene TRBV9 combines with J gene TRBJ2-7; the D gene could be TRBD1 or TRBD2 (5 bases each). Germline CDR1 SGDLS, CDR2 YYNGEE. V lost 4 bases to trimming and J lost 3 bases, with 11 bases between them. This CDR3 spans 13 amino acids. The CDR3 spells CASSTGTGYEQYF. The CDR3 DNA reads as TGTGCCAGCAGCACCGGGACCGGCTACGAGCAGTACTTC.

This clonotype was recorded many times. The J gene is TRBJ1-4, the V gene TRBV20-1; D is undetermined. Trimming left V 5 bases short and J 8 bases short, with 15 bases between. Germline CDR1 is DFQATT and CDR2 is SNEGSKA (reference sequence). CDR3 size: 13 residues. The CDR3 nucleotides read TGCAGTGCTCCTCTGGCGGGGTCGGAAAAACTGTTTTTT. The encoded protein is CSAPLAGSEKLFF.

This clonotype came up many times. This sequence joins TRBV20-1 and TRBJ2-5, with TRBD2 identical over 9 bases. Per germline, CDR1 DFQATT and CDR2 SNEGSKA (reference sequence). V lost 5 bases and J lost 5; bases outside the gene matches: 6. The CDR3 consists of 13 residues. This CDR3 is CSAVKSGRETQYF. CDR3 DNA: TGCAGTGCTGTGAAGAGCGGGAGGGAGACCCAGTACTTC.

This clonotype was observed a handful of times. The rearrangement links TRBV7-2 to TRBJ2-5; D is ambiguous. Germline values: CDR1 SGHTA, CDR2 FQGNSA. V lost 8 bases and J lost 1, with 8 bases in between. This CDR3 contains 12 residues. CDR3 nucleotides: TGTGCCAGCTCGGCAGGCCAAGAGACCCAGTACTTC. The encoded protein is CASSAGQETQYF.

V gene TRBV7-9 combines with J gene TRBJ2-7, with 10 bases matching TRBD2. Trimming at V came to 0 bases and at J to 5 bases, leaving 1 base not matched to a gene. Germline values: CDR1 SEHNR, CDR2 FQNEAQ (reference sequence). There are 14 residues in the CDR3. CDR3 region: CASSLASGRDEQYF. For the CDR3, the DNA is TGTGCCAGCAGCTTAGCCAGCGGGAGGGACGAGCAGTACTTC.

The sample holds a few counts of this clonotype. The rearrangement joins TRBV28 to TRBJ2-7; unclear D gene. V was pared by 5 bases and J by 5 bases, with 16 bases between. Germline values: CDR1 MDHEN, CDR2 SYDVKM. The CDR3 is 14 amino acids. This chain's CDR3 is CASSRPAYPHEQYF. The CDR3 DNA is TGTGCCAGCAGTCGGCCGGCCTACCCCCACGAGCAGTACTTC.